A single T cell receptor (beta chain) is shown here with its context. Its specificity is unknown. Trimming stripped 2 bases from V and 6 bases from J, with 14 bases between. Germline lookup yields CDR1 SGHTA and CDR2 FQGNSA. This CDR3 spans 14 amino acids. These data originate in a study of vaccination and CD4 T cells after COVID-19. Study context: It was a median about 92 days after diagnosis, with a range of 35 to 161, that post-COVID samples were drawn.

The treatment was: roughly 11-day PBMC culture with coronavirus spike peptide pools or control peptides (ViraFEST assay). ViraFEST used peptide pools to expand antigen-specific T cells and subsequently sequenced their TCRs. Sequenced with the Oncomine TCR Beta short-read assay was DNA taken from cultured CD4+ T cells. Using its own MiXCR run on the PCR reads, TCRdb lists one record per CDR3 protein. The profile covers under 20,000 distinct CDR3 sequences, with about half appearing a single time and about 13% taken by the ten largest. The rearrangement uses TRBV7-2 and TRBJ2-7, with D perhaps TRBD1 (7 bases). This TCR derives from a human donor who had recovered from COVID-19. Sequencing was performed on CD4+ T cells from blood, cultured in vitro. CDR3: CASSLHRQGGEQYF. The CDR3 coding sequence is TGTGCCAGCAGCTTACATAGACAGGGAGGCGAGCAGTACTTC. Variable domain in full (rest from reference TRBV7-2 and TRBJ2-7): GAGVSQSPSNKVTEKGKDVELRCDPISGHTALYWYRQSLGQGLEFLIYFQGNSAPDKSGLPSDRFSAERTGGSVSTLTIQRTQQEDSAVYLCASSLHRQGGEQYFGPGTRLTVT.